Each of the 25 T cell receptor beta chains below was sequenced from the same sample in a study of shared clonotypes between healthy human individuals. Profiling relied on immunoSEQ multiplex PCR, and the TCRdb table lists in-frame clones only, not all of them. The sample contains fewer than 650,000 clones, 76% of which appear only once. The sequenced material came from PBMCs. The receptors were sampled from a woman in her 40s in good health. Some clones in this sample may be carry-over from other donors' samples.

The J gene is TRBJ2-7, the V gene TRBV18; D is perhaps TRBD1 (6 bases). This CDR3 is built from 16 residues. The V gene's germline CDR1 is KGHSH and CDR2 LQKENI. V was cut by 6 bases and J by 0 bases, with 18 bases left in between. CDR3 DNA: TGTGCCAGCTCCCTAACTCCGGGACAAAGCTCCTACGAGCAGTACTTC. This sequence encodes CASSLTPGQSSYEQYF.

The chain has TRBV28 and TRBJ2-7; 8 positions match TRBD2. The CDR3 totals 14 residues. CDR1 MDHEN and CDR2 SYDVKM come from the germline V gene. Germline trimming cut 5 bases from V and 5 bases from J; bases unmatched to any gene: 8. CDR3 coding DNA: TGTGCCAGCAGTCCCAGCGGGAGATTTGACGAGCAGTACTTC. It translates to CASSPSGRFDEQYF.

The sample holds many counts of this clone. The chain carries TRBV27 and TRBJ2-3, with 7 bases matching TRBD1. Looked up from germline, CDR1 is MNHEY and CDR2 is SMNVEV (reference sequence). The V gene end was trimmed by 2 bases and the J gene end by 8 bases; junction bases not matched to a gene: 7. The CDR3 covers 14 residues. The CDR3 coding sequence is TGTGCCAGCAGTTTACAACAGGGGTTTGGTACGCAGTATTTT. Translated, it gives CASSLQQGFGTQYF.

The CDR3 DNA reads TGTGCCAGTAGTCCCCGGGGGACGCACACTGAAGCTTTCTTT. As protein: CASSPRGTHTEAFF. The chain couples TRBV19 to TRBJ1-1, with D possibly TRBD1 on 5 matching bases. CDR1 LNHDA and CDR2 SQIVND come from the germline V gene (reference sequence). This CDR3 has 14 amino acids. Trimming shortened V by 5 bases and J by 3 bases, and 13 bases separated the two germline ends.

This chain joins TRBV28 and TRBJ1-1; maybe TRBD1 (5 bases). The germline V gene encodes CDR1 MDHEN and CDR2 SYDVKM. Trimming took 8 bases from V and 1 from J, leaving 17 bases between them. The CDR3 runs to 15 residues. The CDR3, as DNA: TGTGCCAGCCCGGGTCCCGGGACTCAGAACACTGAAGCTTTCTTT. The encoded protein is CASPGPGTQNTEAFF.

The chain recombines TRBV6-1 with TRBJ2-2; TRBD2 matches at 14 bases. CDR1 MNHNS and CDR2 SASEGT come from the germline V gene. There are 18 residues in the CDR3. V shed 3 bases and J 7 bases; nucleotides not matched to a gene: 10. The CDR3: CASSETSGRAGVGGELFF. The CDR3, as DNA: TGTGCCAGCAGTGAGACTAGCGGGAGGGCCGGGGTTGGCGGGGAGCTGTTTTTT.

The chain links TRBV28 to TRBJ2-4, with D unresolved. Deletions cut 2 bases from V and 7 bases from J, with 12 bases between. The length of the CDR3 is 14 residues. Germline V gene lookup returns CDR1 MDHEN and CDR2 SYDVKM. The CDR3 DNA follows: TGTGCCAGCAGTTTAGTTAGCACAGCGAACATTCAGTACTTC. Protein: CASSLVSTANIQYF.

This clone was counted at least ten times. The CDR3 DNA reads TGTGCCAGCAGCTTCAACAGGGGAGGCACCGGGGAGCTGTTTTTT. It specifies CASSFNRGGTGELFF. J is TRBJ2-2 and V is TRBV7-2, with a weak D call TRBD1 (7 bases). The CDR3 consists of 15 residues. CDR1 and CDR2 from the germline V gene are SGHTA and FQGNSA. With 3 bases removed from V and 4 bases from J, the gap between germline ends came to 12 bases.

This sequence joins TRBV6-6 and TRBJ1-1; D is unclear. Trimming took off 7 bases at V and 1 base at J, with 10 bases between the two ends. The germline CDR1 and CDR2 sequences are MNHNY and SVGAGI (reference sequence). This CDR3 is built from 13 residues. For the CDR3, the DNA is TGTGCCAGCACCCAAGCAGGGAACACTGAAGCTTTCTTT. Translation: CASTQAGNTEAFF.

J is TRBJ2-7 and V is TRBV27, with 9 bases identical to TRBD2. Germline V gene lookup returns CDR1 MNHEY and CDR2 SMNVEV (reference sequence). The CDR3 spans 15 residues. The V gene end was trimmed by 3 bases and the J gene end by 3 bases; junction bases not matched to a gene: 6. Here the CDR3 reads CASSLGSGSSYEQYF. CDR3 in DNA: TGTGCCAGCAGTTTGGGTAGCGGGAGCAGCTACGAGCAGTACTTC.

The chain is built from TRBV9 and TRBJ2-6; D is unclear. V shed 2 bases and J shed 0 bases, with 9 bases lying between them. Germline CDR1 and CDR2: SGDLS and YYNGEE. CDR3 length: 16 residues. Here the CDR3 reads CASSVRESSGANVLTF. The DNA for the CDR3 is TGTGCCAGCAGCGTTAGGGAAAGCTCTGGGGCCAACGTCCTGACTTTC. Together with reference TRBV9 and TRBJ2-6, the CDR3 gives the full variable domain: DSGVTQTPKHLITATGQRVTLRCSPRSGDLSVYWYQQSLDQGLQFLIQYYNGEERAKGNILERFSAQQFPDLHSELNLSSLELGDSALYFCASSVRESSGANVLTFGAGSRLTVL.

The chain couples TRBV5-6 to TRBJ1-5, with D possibly matching TRBD1 (5 bases). In germline, CDR1 is SGHDT, CDR2 YYEEEE. The CDR3 covers 14 residues. Trimming stripped 4 bases from V and 5 bases from J, with 13 bases between. As DNA, the CDR3 is TGTGCCAGCAGCACCCGGAGGGGTTATCAGCCCCAGCATTTT. As protein: CASSTRRGYQPQHF.

This clone came up a few times. The rearrangement joins TRBV30 to TRBJ1-1, with D perhaps TRBD1 (5 bases). CDR1 is GTSNPN and CDR2 is SVGIG in the germline V gene (reference sequence). With 0 bases removed from V and 3 bases from J, the gap between germline ends came to 14 bases. The CDR3 covers 15 residues. This chain's CDR3 is CAWSVERGRYTEAFF. The CDR3 region has the DNA TGTGCCTGGAGTGTGGAGAGGGGCCGCTACACTGAAGCTTTCTTT.

CDR3 residues: CASSVGVGSTDTQYF. As DNA, the CDR3 is TGTGCCAGCAGCGTAGGGGTGGGGAGCACAGATACGCAGTATTTT. This chain uses TRBV9 with TRBJ2-3; D unresolved. The CDR3 has 15 residues. The V end was cut by 0 bases, the J end by 0 bases, with 8 bases between. Germline V gene lookup returns CDR1 SGDLS and CDR2 YYNGEE.

J is TRBJ2-2 and V is TRBV27; tentatively, D is TRBD2 (6 bases). V lost 6 bases, J lost 5 bases, and 22 bases lay in between. Germline CDR1 reads MNHEY; CDR2 reads SMNVEV (reference sequence). The CDR3 runs to 17 residues. CDR3 residues: CASSELGGNYNTGELFF. The DNA of the CDR3 is TGTGCCAGCAGCGAGTTGGGCGGGAACTATAATACCGGGGAGCTGTTTTTT.

This clone has just a few counts. The CDR3 protein is CASSSGGTDYGYTF. The CDR3 nucleotides are TGCGCCAGCAGCTCGGGGGGGACAGACTATGGCTACACCTTC. This rearrangement joins TRBV5-1 to TRBJ1-2, with TRBD1 matching 7 bases. This CDR3 spans 14 amino acids. Per the germline V gene, CDR1 is SGHRS and CDR2 is YFSETQ. The ends lost 3 bases at V and 3 bases at J; junction bases unmatched: 5.

The sample holds one count of this clone. The CDR3 coding sequence is TGTGCCAGCAGTTACAAGGCCAGCGGGTACTACAATGAGCAGTTCTTC. Translated: CASSYKASGYYNEQFF. The J gene is TRBJ2-1, the V gene TRBV6-6; TRBD2 is a possible D gene (6 bases). This CDR3 spans 16 amino acids. Germline V gene data show CDR1 as MNHNY and CDR2 as SVGAGI (reference sequence). Trimming pared 2 bases from V and 3 bases from J, leaving 14 bases between.

The gene calls are TRBV5-1 and TRBJ2-5, with 7 bases fitting TRBD1. Germline V gene data show CDR1 as SGHRS and CDR2 as YFSETQ. V shed 2 bases and J 2 bases; nucleotides not matched to a gene: 9. This CDR3 comprises 16 residues. CDR3 amino acids: CASSFQPGQTQETQYF. The CDR3 DNA is TGCGCCAGCAGCTTCCAACCGGGACAGACACAAGAGACCCAGTACTTC.

The V gene is TRBV9, the J gene TRBJ2-7; D is tentatively TRBD1 or TRBD2 (5 bases each). CDR1 is SGDLS and CDR2 is YYNGEE in the germline V gene. This CDR3 has 14 amino acids. V was shortened by 7 bases and J by 1 base, with 15 bases between the two germline ends. The CDR3 DNA is TGTGCCAGCGCTCCGGGGCCGGGTTCCTACGAGCAGTACTTC. Protein sequence: CASAPGPGSYEQYF. The variable domain in full, completed from reference TRBV9 and TRBJ2-7, reads DSGVTQTPKHLITATGQRVTLRCSPRSGDLSVYWYQQSLDQGLQFLIQYYNGEERAKGNILERFSAQQFPDLHSELNLSSLELGDSALYFCASAPGPGSYEQYFGPGTRLTVT.

The J gene is TRBJ2-1, the V gene TRBV20-1, with D possibly TRBD2 on 5 matching bases. Trimming left V 5 bases short and J 7 bases short, with 9 bases between. The CDR3 is 11 amino acids. CDR1 is DFQATT and CDR2 is SNEGSKA in the germline V gene (reference sequence). The CDR3 DNA follows: TGCAGTGCTTTACTAGTTAATGAGCAGTTCTTC. Translating it yields CSALLVNEQFF.

This clone was recorded once. This CDR3 is CASSLDGASREQFF. The CDR3 DNA follows: TGTGCCAGCAGCTTAGACGGGGCCTCAAGGGAGCAGTTCTTC. The chain couples TRBV7-9 to TRBJ2-1, with D tentatively TRBD1 or TRBD2 (5 bases each). Trimming took 1 base from V and 10 from J, leaving 14 bases between them. Germline V gene data show CDR1 as SEHNR and CDR2 as FQNEAQ (reference sequence). The CDR3 extends over 14 amino acids.

The rearrangement uses TRBV6-5 and TRBJ2-3; 7 bases are shared with TRBD2. The CDR3 length is 15 residues. The trim removed 3 bases at V and 6 bases at J, leaving 9 bases unmatched. Germline-derived CDR1 and CDR2 are MNHEY and SVGAGI. CDR3 loop: CASSYYSRGEDTQYF. As DNA, the CDR3 is TGTGCCAGCAGTTATTACTCACGGGGGGAGGATACGCAGTATTTT.

The chain uses TRBV6-4 and TRBJ2-2; TRBD2 aligns across 8 bases. Germline V gene lookup returns CDR1 MRHNA and CDR2 SNTAGT. The CDR3 sequence is 14 residues long. Trimming took 5 bases from V and 5 from J; bases not matched to a gene: 4. CDR3 protein: CASSTSGNTGELFF. The CDR3 DNA follows: TGTGCCAGCAGTACTAGCGGAAATACCGGGGAGCTGTTTTTT.

This chain joins TRBV28 and TRBJ1-5, with 8 bases aligning to TRBD1. With 3 bases clipped from V and 4 bases from J, the junction kept 17 bases outside the gene matches. The CDR3 extends over 19 amino acids. Germline V gene lookup returns CDR1 MDHEN and CDR2 SYDVKM. CDR3 loop: CASSLSPWTGQSLNQPQHF. The CDR3 coding sequence is TGTGCCAGCAGTTTGAGCCCTTGGACAGGGCAATCATTAAATCAGCCCCAGCATTTT.

V usage is TRBV10-2 and J usage is TRBJ1-5; a possible D gene is TRBD1 (6 bases). Per the germline V gene, CDR1 is WSHSY and CDR2 is SAAADI. The CDR3 contains 14 residues. V dropped 2 bases and J dropped 7 bases, with 12 bases sitting between them. CDR3 region: CASSERGGGQPQHF. The CDR3 nucleotides are TGCGCCAGCAGTGAGAGGGGGGGAGGCCAGCCCCAGCATTTT.